The rows below give T cell receptor beta chains drawn from one sample of a study of T cell responses to AZD1222 COVID-19 vaccine. Using immunoSEQ multiplex PCR, the repertoire was profiled, and TCRdb retains in-frame clones only, with some absent. The repertoire has about 110,000 clones, roughly 80% of them found once; the top ten carry around a tenth. The sample in question was peripheral blood, obtained on day 0 of AZD1222 vaccination. The receptors here all came from an adult in good health. Both conserved end residues are part of each CDR3. D genes are given only for firm matches. The listing skips clone size in some rows; elsewhere it reads once, few, many or a size class.

>TRBV3-1/TRBV3-2|13|.|TRBJ1-2|.
CASSQEQGLGYTF
TGTGCCAGCAGCCAAGAGCAGGGCTTAGGCTACACCTTC
>TRBV6-1|14|.|TRBJ2-5|.
CASSEPEGRETQYF
TGTGCCAGCAGTGAACCAGAGGGTCGAGAGACCCAGTACTTC
>TRBV6-5|16|.|TRBJ1-6|.
CASSYSMVPDNSPLHF
TGTGCCAGCAGTTACTCGATGGTCCCGGATAATTCACCCCTCCACTTT
>TRBV18|15|.|TRBJ2-1|.
CASSPPDLRGGEQFF
TGTGCCAGCTCACCACCGGACTTGAGGGGGGGTGAGCAGTTCTTC
>TRBV6-2/TRBV6-3|15|.|TRBJ1-1|.
CASSYFGEVNTEAFF
TGTGCCAGCAGTTACTTTGGAGAAGTGAACACTGAAGCTTTCTTT
>TRBV6-2/TRBV6-3|21|TRBD1|TRBJ1-5|.
CASRYTQGAGPTSYSNQPQHF
TGTGCCAGCAGATACACACAGGGGGCCGGACCCACCTCTTATAGCAATCAGCCCCAGCATTTT
>TRBV27|15|TRBD2|TRBJ2-2|.
CASSHGLAVEGELFF
TGTGCCAGCAGTCACGGACTAGCGGTGGAGGGGGAGCTGTTTTTT
>TRBV5-6|13|.|TRBJ1-3|.
CASSLGSGNTIYF
TGTGCCAGCAGCTTGGGCTCTGGAAACACCATATATTTT
>TRBV29-1|13|.|TRBJ2-7|.
CSVEDFNSYEQYF
TGCAGCGTTGAGGACTTTAACTCCTACGAGCAGTACTTC
>TRBV6-5|15|.|TRBJ1-3|.
CASSYQITSGNTIYF
TGTGCCAGCAGTTACCAAATTACATCTGGAAACACCATATATTTT
>TRBV1|20|.|TRBJ1-3|.
CTSSQDRTGGKFLPGNTIYF
TGCACCAGCAGCCAAGACCGGACAGGGGGCAAGTTTCTCCCTGGAAACACCATATATTTT
>TRBV7-2|15|.|TRBJ1-5|.
CASSLSAQANQPQHF
TGTGCCAGCAGCTTATCGGCCCAGGCCAATCAGCCCCAGCATTTT
>TRBV27|15|.|TRBJ2-3|few
CASSLLAASTDTQYF
TGTGCCAGCAGTTTATTAGCGGCTTCCACAGATACGCAGTATTTT
>TRBV28|13|.|TRBJ2-7|.
CASSSPPYYEQYF
TGTGCCAGCAGTTCCCCCCCCTACTACGAGCAGTACTTC